The 17 T cell receptor beta chains below come from one sample, sequenced in a study of shared clonotypes between healthy human individuals. Profiled with immunoSEQ multiplex PCR; TCRdb holds only in-frame clones, not every one. The sample has a few million clones, more than 80% seen once; the top ten hold 0.39%. The sequenced sample was naive CD4+ T cells from PBMCs. The subset: CD45RA+ positively selected. The receptors originated from a man aged 18-30 years in good health. Some clones in this sample may be carry-over from other donors' samples.

V and J are TRBV15 and TRBJ1-2; D is perhaps TRBD1 (5 bases). CDR1 is LNHNV and CDR2 is YYDKDF in the germline V gene (reference sequence). This CDR3 contains 14 residues. V gave up 0 bases and J gave up 14 bases, with 19 bases separating them. The CDR3 bases are TGTGCCACCAGCAGAGATGGACCCGCGGGGACCGCGACCTTC. Protein: CATSRDGPAGTATF.

This chain's CDR3 is CASSGGQNSYPYEQYF. The CDR3 region has the DNA TGTGCCAGCAGCGGGGGACAGAACTCGTACCCCTACGAGCAGTACTTC. The J gene is TRBJ2-7, the V gene TRBV7-9; 7 bases match TRBD1. Per the germline V gene, CDR1 is SEHNR and CDR2 is FQNEAQ (reference sequence). The CDR3 consists of 16 residues. J gave up 2 bases and V 5 bases, and 12 bases lay outside the gene matches.

CDR3: CASSSVVAGANVLTF. The CDR3 DNA is TGCGCCAGCAGCTCGGTAGTAGCTGGGGCCAACGTCCTGACTTTC. The chain couples TRBV5-1 to TRBJ2-6; D call uncertain. CDR3 size: 15 residues. Trimming removed 3 bases at V and 2 bases at J, with 9 bases between. Germline-derived CDR1 and CDR2 are SGHRS and YFSETQ.

Only a few counts were recorded for this clone. The chain is built from TRBV29-1 and TRBJ1-6; D may be TRBD1 (5 bases). The CDR3 sequence is 12 residues long. The germline gives CDR1 SQVTM, CDR2 ANQGSEA. V dropped 7 bases and J dropped 8 bases, with 12 bases sitting between them. The CDR3, as DNA: TGCAGCGCCGGGATGGGGGATTCACCCCTCCACTTT. It encodes CSAGMGDSPLHF.

V is TRBV7-2 and J is TRBJ2-5; 11 bases are shared with TRBD1. V lost 5 bases, J lost 0 bases, and 2 bases stayed unmatched. This CDR3 is 15 amino acids long. Germline V gives CDR1 SGHTA, CDR2 FQGNSA. The CDR3 loop is CASSGQGADQETQYF. CDR3 nucleotides: TGTGCCAGCAGCGGACAGGGGGCTGACCAAGAGACCCAGTACTTC.

The V gene is TRBV9, the J gene TRBJ1-5; D gene ambiguous. CDR1 SGDLS and CDR2 YYNGEE come from the germline V gene. The CDR3 consists of 16 residues. The V and J ends lost 2 bases and 0 bases respectively, with 12 bases between them. The CDR3 DNA reads as TGTGCCAGCAGCGTTCCCCGTTTCCTTAGCAATCAGCCCCAGCATTTT. This encodes CASSVPRFLSNQPQHF.

The rearrangement links TRBV11-2 to TRBJ2-7; 7 bases line up with TRBD1. The germline gives CDR1 SGHAT, CDR2 FQNNGV. V shed 7 bases, J shed 1 base, and the junction held 13 bases outside the gene matches. This CDR3 is 16 amino acids long. CDR3 DNA sequence: TGTGCCAGCACTTACCGAGTGGGACAGCTTTCCTACGAGCAGTACTTC. Its translation is CASTYRVGQLSYEQYF.

This CDR3 reads CASSASQINEKLFF. In nucleotides, the CDR3 is TGTGCCAGCAGCGCGAGCCAGATTAATGAAAAACTGTTTTTT. The rearrangement joins TRBV7-2 to TRBJ1-4; unclear D gene. This CDR3 region has 14 residues. V gave up 5 bases and J gave up 4 bases, with 11 bases separating them. Germline V lookup: CDR1 SGHTA, CDR2 FQGNSA. Complete variable domain (other parts from reference TRBV7-2 and TRBJ1-4): GAGVSQSPSNKVTEKGKDVELRCDPISGHTALYWYRQSLGQGLEFLIYFQGNSAPDKSGLPSDRFSAERTGGSVSTLTIQRTQQEDSAVYLCASSASQINEKLFFGSGTQLSVL.

V is TRBV9 and J is TRBJ2-7, with 7 bases that match TRBD2. Unmatched junction bases numbered 4, after V lost 1 base and J lost 0 bases. Looked up from germline, CDR1 is SGDLS and CDR2 is YYNGEE. This CDR3 has 15 residues. DNA of the CDR3: TGTGCCAGCAGCGTAACAGCGGGAAGCTCCTACGAGCAGTACTTC. Translation: CASSVTAGSSYEQYF.

The chain has TRBV7-2 and TRBJ1-5, with D unresolved. The CDR3 runs to 14 residues. Deletions cut 5 bases from V and 4 bases from J, with 12 bases between. Germline CDR1 reads SGHTA; CDR2 reads FQGNSA. CDR3 loop: CASSPGLTNQPQHF. The CDR3 region has the DNA TGTGCCAGCAGCCCTGGACTGACTAATCAGCCCCAGCATTTT.

V is TRBV5-1 and J is TRBJ1-1; D remains ambiguous. The V gene's germline CDR1 is SGHRS and CDR2 YFSETQ. The CDR3 has 14 residues. V lost 3 bases and J 11 bases, leaving 20 bases between the germline ends. CDR3 loop: CASSSSTLSGLAFF. The CDR3 coding sequence is TGCGCCAGCAGCTCATCCACCCTCTCGGGGTTGGCTTTCTTT.

The CDR3 sequence is CASSVAPGSTLGTNEKLFF. CDR3 sequence (DNA): TGTGCCAGCAGCGTAGCTCCGGGGTCCACTCTGGGAACTAATGAAAAACTGTTTTTT. The chain combines TRBV9 with TRBJ1-4, with unresolved D. V dropped 0 bases and J dropped 1 base, with 19 bases sitting between them. Germline V CDR1 and CDR2: SGDLS, YYNGEE. The CDR3 spans 19 residues. Based on the CDR3 plus reference TRBV9 and TRBJ1-4, the full variable domain is DSGVTQTPKHLITATGQRVTLRCSPRSGDLSVYWYQQSLDQGLQFLIQYYNGEERAKGNILERFSAQQFPDLHSELNLSSLELGDSALYFCASSVAPGSTLGTNEKLFFGSGTQLSVL.

The chain couples TRBV14 to TRBJ2-7; the D gene is possibly TRBD1 (6 bases). The V gene lost 3 bases and the J gene lost 4 bases, with 19 bases spanning the gap. From germline, CDR1 is SGHDN and CDR2 FVKESK. This CDR3 spans 16 amino acids. CDR3 loop: CASSHPKTPGEYEQYF. CDR3 sequence (DNA): TGTGCCAGCAGCCACCCAAAAACCCCAGGGGAGTACGAGCAGTACTTC. Using reference TRBV14 and TRBJ2-7 for the parts outside the CDR3, the full variable domain is EAGVTQFPSHSVIEKGQTVTLRCDPISGHDNLYWYRRVMGKEIKFLLHFVKESKQDESGMPNNRFLAERTGGTYSTLKVQPAELEDSGVYFCASSHPKTPGEYEQYFGPGTRLTVT.

V and J are TRBV28 and TRBJ1-2, with D tentatively TRBD1 (6 bases). Germline CDR1 reads MDHEN; CDR2 reads SYDVKM. Trimming removed 2 bases at V and 5 bases at J, with 12 bases between. The CDR3 consists of 14 residues. CDR3 in amino acids: CASSLGGGAYGYTF. CDR3 bases: TGTGCCAGCAGTTTAGGGGGGGGCGCATATGGCTACACCTTC.

As concerns this clone: Other DNA sequences in this specimen translate into the identical CDR3. The rearrangement uses TRBV6-5 and TRBJ2-3; 11 bases align to TRBD1. CDR1 MNHEY and CDR2 SVGAGI come from the germline V gene. The CDR3 has 16 residues. V was pared by 1 base and J by 1 base, with 1 base of the junction left unmatched. DNA for the CDR3: TGTGCCAGCAGTTACTGGACAGGGGGCGGCACAGATACGCAGTATTTT. Protein: CASSYWTGGGTDTQYF.

Here the CDR3 DNA reads TGTGCCAGTAGTATTGGACTAGCTTACGAGCAGTACTTC. Translating gives CASSIGLAYEQYF. The gene calls are TRBV19 and TRBJ2-7; 8 bases are shared with TRBD2. The CDR3 consists of 13 residues. J gave up 4 bases and V 3 bases, and 2 bases lay outside the gene matches. CDR1 is LNHDA and CDR2 is SQIVND in the germline V gene (reference sequence).

This sequence joins TRBV5-1 and TRBJ2-5, with 8 bases that match TRBD2. This CDR3 is built from 16 residues. J was trimmed by 1 base and V by 2 bases; bases with no gene match: 7. CDR1 and CDR2 from the germline V gene are SGHRS and YFSETQ. The CDR3 spells CASSFGSLAGQETQYF. CDR3 coding DNA: TGCGCCAGCAGCTTCGGGTCCCTAGCGGGCCAAGAGACCCAGTACTTC.